There are a few counts of the clone carrying this T cell receptor (beta chain). What it binds is unknown. The data stem from a study of identical twins. Findings and caveats of the study: Memory repertoires lacked the insertion deficit that abundant cord blood beta clonotypes showed.

The CDR3 sequence is 12 residues long. V lost 3 bases and J 6 bases, leaving 6 bases between the germline ends. TCRdb reprocessed the 5' RACE reads via MiXCR and lists one record per CDR3 protein. The sample includes hundreds of thousands of distinct CDR3 sequences, 20% to 25% of them seen just once. The sample was also linked to a second study, of T cells expressing NK-cell markers. As that study records: It was sorted CD3+CD56+NKG2C+, CD3+CD56+NKG2C- and CD3+CD56-NKG2C+ T cells that supplied the TCR beta repertoires. Eight donors were sequenced, of whom seven were HCMV-seropositive, while the remaining one was HCMV-seronegative. Also leading the CD3+CD56-NKG2C+ fraction in a few donors were these clonotypes.

The sequenced material came from PBMCs. V is TRBV12-3 or TRBV12-4 and J is TRBJ1-5; D not certain. This receptor was taken from a woman aged 18-29 years in good health. The CDR3 DNA reads as TGTGCCAGCAGTTTTGGTATTCAGCCCCAGCATTTT. Translation gives CASSFGIQPQHF.